A single sample is the source of the 31 T cell receptor beta chains below, sequenced in a study of post-analysis software for immune sequencing data (dated by TCRdb to the mid-2010s). General conclusions and limits of the study: Patients showed significantly higher frequencies than controls for a handful of TRBV segments, among them TRBV5-6, TRBV5-1 and TRBV20-1.

For these receptors, no antigen is known. Library generation was performed with PCR. The instrument given in TCRdb is Illumina HiSeq 2500. Unique molecular identifiers were incorporated into TCR beta cDNA libraries to reduce PCR and sequencing biases. TCRdb applied fastp at Q25 and MiXCR to the public reads, then kept only in-frame beta chains. Every entry covers one CDR3 protein and lists the most common genes and DNA from its rows. The sample data list about 190,000 distinct CDR3 sequences, and 29% of these were observed just once. The top ten hold roughly 3.4% of the sample. What was sequenced was blood. Receptors originate from a girl aged 2 to 17 with multiple sclerosis.

In its sample, this clonotype was seen a few times. This chain links TRBV11-2 with TRBJ1-2; D unresolved. Germline CDR1 and CDR2: SGHAT and FQNNGV. V was shortened by 1 base and J by 0 bases, with 18 bases between the two germline ends. The CDR3 has 18 amino acids. The DNA of the CDR3 is TGTGCCAGCAGCTTAGCCCCCTTATCGAGGGAAGCTAACTATGGCTACACCTTC. This gives the protein CASSLAPLSREANYGYTF.

This clonotype was detected many times. The chain joins TRBV5-1 to TRBJ1-2; D is ambiguous. CDR3 length equals 15 residues. Trimming shortened V by 0 bases and J by 3 bases, and 12 bases separated the two germline ends. CDR1 and CDR2 from the germline V gene are SGHRS and YFSETQ. CDR3 DNA sequence: TGCGCCAGCAGCTTGGAGGGTGGGGTTTACTATGGCTACACCTTC. Residues: CASSLEGGVYYGYTF.

The genes are TRBV7-9 and TRBJ2-7, with 7 bases that match TRBD1. Germline-derived CDR1 and CDR2 are SEHNR and FQNEAQ (reference sequence). V was clipped by 6 bases and J by 4 bases; unmatched bases: 12. There are 15 residues in the CDR3. The CDR3 bases are TGTGCCAGCAGACTCTCTGAACAGGGGTGGTACGAGCAGTACTTC. This codes for CASRLSEQGWYEQYF.

To note about this clonotype: A much bigger clone sits one base away, suggesting this may be a read error. The J gene is TRBJ2-6, the V gene TRBV11-2; D might be TRBD1 (6 bases). Per the germline V gene, CDR1 is SGHAT and CDR2 is FQNNGV. The length of the CDR3 is 16 residues. The CDR3 DNA reads TGTGCCAGCAGACCAACAGGGTCCTCTGGGGCCAACGTCCCGACTTTC. Its protein is CASRPTGSSGANVPTF. Based on the CDR3 plus reference TRBV11-2 and TRBJ2-6, the full variable domain is EAGVAQSPRYKIIEKRQSVAFWCNPISGHATLYWYQQILGQGPKLLIQFQNNGVVDDSQLPKDRFSAERLKGVDSTLKIQPAKLEDSAVYLCASRPTGSSGANVPTFGAGSRLTVL.

This clonotype was counted ten times or more. This chain uses TRBV28 with TRBJ2-7, with D possibly matching TRBD1 (6 bases). This CDR3 has 14 amino acids. V lost 5 bases and J lost 3, with 14 bases in between. Germline-derived CDR1 and CDR2 are MDHEN and SYDVKM. CDR3 region: CASSLTGTLYEQYF. The CDR3 region has the DNA TGTGCCAGCAGTCTCACCGGGACACTCTACGAGCAGTACTTC. The full variable domain, rest sourced from reference TRBV28 and TRBJ2-7, is DVKVTQSSRYLVKRTGEKVFLECVQDMDHENMFWYRQDPGLGLRLIYFSYDVKMKEKGDIPEGYSVSREKKERFSLILESASTNQTSMYLCASSLTGTLYEQYFGPGTRLTVT.

This clonotype was detected a few times. The V call is TRBV20-1, the J call TRBJ1-5; weak D call: TRBD1 (6 bases). From germline, CDR1 is DFQATT and CDR2 SNEGSKA (reference sequence). V dropped 5 bases and J dropped 3 bases, with 11 bases sitting between them. This CDR3 spans 13 amino acids. CDR3: CSAPPGANQPQHF. Written as DNA, the CDR3 is TGCAGTGCTCCGCCAGGGGCCAATCAGCCCCAGCATTTT.

V is TRBV7-3 and J is TRBJ1-1, with TRBD1 as a possible D gene (5 bases). Germline-derived CDR1 and CDR2 are SGHTA and FQGTGA. CDR3 length: 14 amino acids. Between the trimmed V and J ends, which lost 0 bases and 4 bases, there was a span of 9 bases. The CDR3 DNA reads as TGTGCCAGCAGCTTAACCCACCAGGGCACTGAAGCTTTCTTT. Amino acid sequence: CASSLTHQGTEAFF.

The chain recombines TRBV4-1 with TRBJ2-7; possibly TRBD2 for D (5 bases). The CDR3 is 15 residues long. V lost 4 bases and J lost 2, with 15 bases in between. In germline, CDR1 is MGHRA, CDR2 YSYEKL. CDR3 coding DNA: TGCGCCAGCAGCCCACGGCCTCCGGAGGCCTACGAGCAGTACTTC. This encodes CASSPRPPEAYEQYF.

This clonotype was seen ten or more times. The chain employs TRBV10-3 and TRBJ2-1, with 11 bases that match TRBD2. The junction had 11 bases not matched to a gene; V was cut back by 6 bases and J by 10 bases. CDR3 length: 15 residues. Per the germline V gene, CDR1 is ENHRY and CDR2 is SYGVKD. CDR3 in amino acids: CAISGHSGGVGEQFF. As DNA, the CDR3 is TGTGCCATCAGCGGACATAGCGGGGGGGTAGGCGAGCAGTTCTTC.

This rearrangement joins TRBV12-3 or TRBV12-4 to TRBJ1-1, with D maybe TRBD1 (5 bases). The V end lost 2 bases, the J end lost 0 bases, and 7 bases lay between the germline ends. The CDR3 loop spans 14 amino acids. The DNA of the CDR3 is TGTGCCAGCAGTTTACAGGGAATGAACACTGAAGCTTTCTTT. Translated: CASSLQGMNTEAFF.

Many counts were recorded for this clonotype. The gene calls are TRBV7-2 and TRBJ1-2; 10 bases are a match to TRBD1. The ends lost 5 bases at V and 4 bases at J; junction bases unmatched: 7. The germline V gene has CDR1 SGHTA and CDR2 FQGNSA. This CDR3 spans 15 amino acids. In DNA, the CDR3 is TGTGCCAGCAGCCCCAGGACAGGGGGTCGCTATGGCTACACCTTC. This gives the protein CASSPRTGGRYGYTF.

The chain uses TRBV5-1 and TRBJ2-5; maybe TRBD2 (6 bases). The J call could be wrong; TRBJ2-7 is a better fit for the DNA end. CDR1 and CDR2 from the germline V gene are SGHRS and YFSETQ. This CDR3 has 12 amino acids. The chain's CDR3 is CASTGENYEQYF. The CDR3 coding sequence is TGCGCCAGCACGGGGGAGAACTACGAGCAGTACTTC.

The table lists this clonotype with many counts. The CDR3 reads CSARDPDSHRLEYEQYF. CDR3 coding DNA: TGCAGTGCTAGAGACCCGGACAGCCATCGACTAGAGTACGAGCAGTACTTC. The chain is built from TRBV20-1 and TRBJ2-7; D may be TRBD1 or TRBD2 (6 bases each). Trimming removed 0 bases at V and 4 bases at J, with 22 bases between. Germline V gene sequence: CDR1 DFQATT, CDR2 SNEGSKA (reference sequence). The CDR3 runs 17 residues.

In its sample, this clonotype was seen many times. The chain is built from TRBV28 and TRBJ2-5, with 8 bases lining up with TRBD1. Unmatched junction bases numbered 6, after V lost 5 bases and J lost 1 base. CDR3 size: 15 residues. In germline, CDR1 is MDHEN, CDR2 SYDVKM. CDR3 amino acids: CASSRPGQAQETQYF. DNA of the CDR3: TGTGCCAGCAGTCGTCCGGGACAGGCCCAAGAGACCCAGTACTTC.

This clonotype was observed at least ten times. The gene calls are TRBV14 and TRBJ2-5; a possible D gene is TRBD2 (5 bases). The V gene's germline CDR1 is SGHDN and CDR2 FVKESK. The germline V and J ends were trimmed by 0 bases and 4 bases, with 18 bases remaining between them. The length of the CDR3 is 17 residues. For the CDR3, the DNA is TGTGCCAGCAGCCAAGATCCCCCGGGAAAGGCACGAGAGACCCAGTACTTC. Protein product: CASSQDPPGKARETQYF.

The gene calls are TRBV30 and TRBJ2-1, with a tentative D call TRBD2 (6 bases). V dropped 5 bases and J dropped 0 bases, with 14 bases sitting between them. CDR3 length: 15 amino acids. Germline-derived CDR1 and CDR2 are GTSNPN and SVGIG (reference sequence). The CDR3 DNA is TGTGCCTGGGCGGGGAGTACTAGCTCCTACAATGAGCAGTTCTTC. Its translation is CAWAGSTSSYNEQFF.

The chain joins TRBV20-1 to TRBJ2-2; TRBD2 aligns across 8 bases. V lost 1 base, J lost 4 bases, and 8 bases stayed unmatched. The CDR3 length is 16 residues. CDR1 is DFQATT, CDR2 SNEGSKA, per germline (reference sequence). The CDR3 here is CSARVYGGGTTGELFF. CDR3 coding DNA: TGCAGTGCTAGAGTGTATGGCGGGGGGACCACCGGGGAGCTGTTTTTT.

This clonotype was observed at least ten times. The gene calls are TRBV10-3 and TRBJ2-1; maybe TRBD2 (7 bases). Per the germline V gene, CDR1 is ENHRY and CDR2 is SYGVKD. The CDR3 is 15 amino acids. Trimming removed 2 bases at V and 6 bases at J, with 14 bases between. The CDR3 region has the DNA TGTGCCATCAGTGAGCCTCGAAGGGGGGGCAATGAGCAGTTCTTC. It codes for CAISEPRRGGNEQFF.

This clonotype was seen at least ten times. This sequence joins TRBV10-2 and TRBJ2-3, with 7 nucleotides matching TRBD1. V lost 5 bases, J lost 4 bases, and 12 bases stayed unmatched. This CDR3 comprises 16 residues. Germline CDR1 reads WSHSY; CDR2 reads SAAADI. The CDR3 region is CASSKRTGFRSDTQYF. The CDR3 DNA sequence: TGCGCCAGCAGTAAAAGGACAGGATTCAGGTCAGATACGCAGTATTTT.

The chain employs TRBV3-1 and TRBJ1-4; 7 bases map to TRBD1. Looked up from germline, CDR1 is LGHDT and CDR2 is YNNKEL (reference sequence). This CDR3 has 15 amino acids. V lost 1 base to trimming and J lost 5 bases; unmatched junction nucleotides: 4. In nucleotides, the CDR3 is TGTGCCAGCAGCCAAGTAGGGGGCTGGAATGAAAAACTGTTTTTT. Protein product: CASSQVGGWNEKLFF.

J is TRBJ2-3 and V is TRBV20-1; 11 bases are shared with TRBD2. This CDR3 has 16 amino acids. Germline V gene lookup returns CDR1 DFQATT and CDR2 SNEGSKA (reference sequence). The trim removed 5 bases at V and 4 bases at J, leaving 11 bases unmatched. CDR3 amino acids: CSAPPMTSGDPDTQYF. CDR3 coding DNA: TGCAGTGCTCCTCCCATGACTAGCGGGGACCCAGATACGCAGTATTTT.

This clonotype was seen ten or more times. The chain carries TRBV20-1 and TRBJ2-7, with D possibly TRBD2 on 5 matching bases. The V end lost 7 bases, the J end lost 2 bases, and 12 bases lay between the germline ends. The CDR3 extends over 12 amino acids. In germline, CDR1 is DFQATT, CDR2 SNEGSKA (reference sequence). CDR3 in DNA: TGCAGTGTCGACTATTCCCCCTACGAGCAGTACTTC. Its translation: CSVDYSPYEQYF.

The V gene is TRBV6-2 or TRBV6-3, the J gene TRBJ2-1; the D call may be TRBD1 or TRBD2 (6 bases each). Germline assignment: CDR1 MNHEY and CDR2 SVGEGT. V was pared by 5 bases and J by 0 bases, with 23 bases between. The CDR3 runs 19 residues. The CDR3 DNA is TGTGCCAGCAGTAGCTGGTGGGGGGCAAGGGAAAGCTCCTACAATGAGCAGTTCTTC. This gives the protein CASSSWWGARESSYNEQFF.

As regards this clonotype: A much larger clone lies a single base off, so this may be a read error. V and J are TRBV28 and TRBJ2-7; TRBD1 agrees at 7 bases. Germline V gives CDR1 MDHEN, CDR2 SYDVKM. The CDR3 contains 13 residues. J gave up 0 bases and V 8 bases, and 4 bases lay outside the gene matches. Here the CDR3 reads CASGDSPSYEQYF. Here the CDR3 DNA reads TGTGCCAGCGGGGACAGTCCCTCCTACGAGCAGTACTTC.

This clonotype was counted many times. The rearrangement joins TRBV28 to TRBJ1-2, with TRBD1 matching 12 bases. V shed 1 base and J 4 bases; nucleotides not matched to a gene: 4. Germline CDR1 is MDHEN and CDR2 is SYDVKM. The CDR3 is 16 amino acids. CDR3 region: CASSLLGTGGTYGYTF. Here the CDR3 DNA reads TGTGCCAGCAGTTTATTGGGGACAGGGGGCACCTATGGCTACACCTTC.

The chain is built from TRBV5-1 and TRBJ2-3; 10 bases fit TRBD1. The CDR3 is made up of 16 amino acids. The ends lost 5 bases at V and 4 bases at J; junction bases unmatched: 10. In germline, CDR1 is SGHRS, CDR2 YFSETQ. This CDR3 is CASRINSGQGPDTQYF. The DNA of the CDR3 is TGCGCCAGCAGAATTAACTCGGGACAGGGGCCAGATACGCAGTATTTT.

This clonotype occurred a few times. The chain is built from TRBV3-1 and TRBJ2-2; no definite D call. Germline assignment: CDR1 LGHDT and CDR2 YNNKEL (reference sequence). The CDR3 runs 11 residues. V was shortened by 3 bases and J by 8 bases, with 4 bases between the two germline ends. CDR3 DNA: TGTGCCAGCAGCCATTCTGGGGAGCTGTTTTTT. Protein sequence: CASSHSGELFF.

The chain has TRBV5-1 and TRBJ2-4; tentatively, D is TRBD1 or TRBD2 (6 bases each). In germline, CDR1 is SGHRS, CDR2 YFSETQ. This CDR3 is built from 17 residues. Trimming removed 0 bases from V and 5 bases from J, with 18 bases in between. DNA for the CDR3: TGCGCCAGCAGCTTGGCCTGGGGGGCCGGGGTTGAAAACATTCAGTACTTC. Amino acid sequence: CASSLAWGAGVENIQYF.

The chain combines TRBV29-1 with TRBJ2-1, with 10 bases identical to TRBD2. V gave up 0 bases and J gave up 8 bases; unmatched junction bases: 7. The CDR3 is made up of 15 amino acids. The germline gives CDR1 SQVTM, CDR2 ANQGSEA. Here the CDR3 reads CSVEDGRLAGYEQFF. The CDR3 bases are TGCAGCGTTGAAGATGGGCGACTAGCGGGCTATGAGCAGTTCTTC.

This clonotype was observed many times. The chain couples TRBV20-1 to TRBJ2-1; D unclear. The CDR3 sequence is 12 residues long. CDR1 is DFQATT and CDR2 is SNEGSKA in the germline V gene (reference sequence). V was trimmed by 3 bases and J by 3 bases, leaving 6 bases between them. The CDR3 sequence: CSARMLYNEQFF. The CDR3 DNA reads TGCAGTGCTAGGATGCTCTACAATGAGCAGTTCTTC.

The sample holds a few counts of this clonotype. This chain links TRBV7-9 with TRBJ2-7, with TRBD1 matching 11 bases. The germline V gene has CDR1 SEHNR and CDR2 FQNEAQ (reference sequence). With 8 bases clipped from V and 6 bases from J, the junction kept 6 bases outside the gene matches. The CDR3 has 13 residues. The CDR3 DNA reads as TGTGCCAGCCAGGGGACAGGGGGTAGCGAGCAGTACTTC. It codes for CASQGTGGSEQYF.